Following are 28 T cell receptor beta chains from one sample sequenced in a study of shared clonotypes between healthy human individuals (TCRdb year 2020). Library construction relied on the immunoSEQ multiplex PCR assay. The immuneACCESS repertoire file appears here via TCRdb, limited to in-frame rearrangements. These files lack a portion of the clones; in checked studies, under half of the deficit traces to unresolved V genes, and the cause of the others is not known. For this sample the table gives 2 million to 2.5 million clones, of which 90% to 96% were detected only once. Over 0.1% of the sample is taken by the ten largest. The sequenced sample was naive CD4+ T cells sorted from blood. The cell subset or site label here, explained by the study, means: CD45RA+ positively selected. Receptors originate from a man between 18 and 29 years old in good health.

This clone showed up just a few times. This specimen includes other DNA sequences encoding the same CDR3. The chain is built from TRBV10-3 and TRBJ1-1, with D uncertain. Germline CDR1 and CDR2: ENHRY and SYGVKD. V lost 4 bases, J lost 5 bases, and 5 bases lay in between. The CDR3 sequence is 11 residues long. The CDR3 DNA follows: TGTGCCATCAGTGTAGGGACTGAAGCTTTCTTT. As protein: CAISVGTEAFF.

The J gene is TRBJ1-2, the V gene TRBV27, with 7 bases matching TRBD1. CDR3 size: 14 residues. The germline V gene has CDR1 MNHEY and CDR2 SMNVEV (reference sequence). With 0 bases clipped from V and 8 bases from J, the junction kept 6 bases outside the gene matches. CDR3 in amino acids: CASSLSGFRGGYTF. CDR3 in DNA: TGTGCCAGCAGTTTATCAGGGTTCAGGGGGGGCTACACCTTC.

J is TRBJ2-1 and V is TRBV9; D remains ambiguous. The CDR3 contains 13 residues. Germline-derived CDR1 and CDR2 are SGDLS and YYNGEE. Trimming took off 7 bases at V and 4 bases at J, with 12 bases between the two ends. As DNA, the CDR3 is TGTGCCAGCGCTCCGTCATTGTACAATGAGCAGTTCTTC. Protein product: CASAPSLYNEQFF.

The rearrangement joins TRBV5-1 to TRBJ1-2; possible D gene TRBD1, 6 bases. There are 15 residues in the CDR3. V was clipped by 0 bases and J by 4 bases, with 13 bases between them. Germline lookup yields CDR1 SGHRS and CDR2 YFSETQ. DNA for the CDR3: TGCGCCAGCAGCTTGGACAGGGCCGAGATCTATGGCTACACCTTC. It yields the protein CASSLDRAEIYGYTF.

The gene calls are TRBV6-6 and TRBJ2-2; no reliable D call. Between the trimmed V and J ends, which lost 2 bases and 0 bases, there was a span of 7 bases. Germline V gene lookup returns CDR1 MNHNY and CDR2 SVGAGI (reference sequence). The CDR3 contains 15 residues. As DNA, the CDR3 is TGTGCCAGCAGTTACCGACTGGCGAACACCGGGGAGCTGTTTTTT. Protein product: CASSYRLANTGELFF.

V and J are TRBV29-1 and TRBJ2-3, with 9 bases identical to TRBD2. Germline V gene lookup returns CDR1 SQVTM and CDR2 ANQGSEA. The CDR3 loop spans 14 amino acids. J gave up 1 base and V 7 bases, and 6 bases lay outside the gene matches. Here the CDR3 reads CSGSRTSGTDTQYF. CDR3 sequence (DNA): TGCAGCGGGTCGCGGACTAGCGGCACAGATACGCAGTATTTT.

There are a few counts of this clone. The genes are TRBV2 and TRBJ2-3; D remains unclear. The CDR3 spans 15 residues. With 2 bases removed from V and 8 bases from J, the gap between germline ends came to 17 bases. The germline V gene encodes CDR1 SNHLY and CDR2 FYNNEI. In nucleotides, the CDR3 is TGTGCCAGCAGTGAAACCAATTCGGGTAGTGGTACGCAGTATTTT. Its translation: CASSETNSGSGTQYF.

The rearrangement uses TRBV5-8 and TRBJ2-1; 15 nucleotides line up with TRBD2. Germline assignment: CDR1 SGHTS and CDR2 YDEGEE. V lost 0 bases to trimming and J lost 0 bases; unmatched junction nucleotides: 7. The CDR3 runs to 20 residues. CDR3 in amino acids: CASSLEGLAGGLLSYNEQFF. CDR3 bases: TGTGCCAGCAGCTTGGAGGGACTAGCGGGAGGTCTACTCTCCTACAATGAGCAGTTCTTC.

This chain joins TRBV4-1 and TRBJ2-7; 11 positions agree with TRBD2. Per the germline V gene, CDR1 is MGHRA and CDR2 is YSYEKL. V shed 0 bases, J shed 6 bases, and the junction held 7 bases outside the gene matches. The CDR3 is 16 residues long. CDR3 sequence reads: CASSQDASGGPAEQYF. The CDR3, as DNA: TGCGCCAGCAGCCAAGACGCTAGCGGGGGGCCCGCCGAGCAGTACTTC.

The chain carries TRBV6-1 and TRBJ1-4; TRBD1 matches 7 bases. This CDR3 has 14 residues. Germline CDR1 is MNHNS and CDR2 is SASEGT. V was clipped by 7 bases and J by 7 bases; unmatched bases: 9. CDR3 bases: TGTGCCAGCACCCAGGGGGGGCTGGGTGAAAAACTGTTTTTT. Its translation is CASTQGGLGEKLFF.

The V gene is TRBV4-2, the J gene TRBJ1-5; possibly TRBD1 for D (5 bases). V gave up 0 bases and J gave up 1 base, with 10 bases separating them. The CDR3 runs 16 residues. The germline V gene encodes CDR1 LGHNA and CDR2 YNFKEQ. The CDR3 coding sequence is TGTGCCAGCAGCCAAGAGGCGGCAGGGAGCAATCAGCCCCAGCATTTT. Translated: CASSQEAAGSNQPQHF.

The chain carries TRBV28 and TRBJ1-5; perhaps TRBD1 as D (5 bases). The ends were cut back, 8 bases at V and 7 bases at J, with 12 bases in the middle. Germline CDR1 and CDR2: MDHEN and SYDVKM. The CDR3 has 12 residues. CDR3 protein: CASATPGQPQHF. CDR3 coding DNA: TGTGCCAGCGCCACTCCAGGGCAGCCCCAGCATTTT.

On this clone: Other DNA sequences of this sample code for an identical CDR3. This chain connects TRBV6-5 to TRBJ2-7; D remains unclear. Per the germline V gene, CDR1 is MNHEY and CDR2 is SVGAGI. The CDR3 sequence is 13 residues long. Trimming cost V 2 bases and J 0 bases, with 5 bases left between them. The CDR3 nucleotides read TGTGCCAGCAGTTACGGCACCTCCTACGAGCAGTACTTC. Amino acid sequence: CASSYGTSYEQYF.

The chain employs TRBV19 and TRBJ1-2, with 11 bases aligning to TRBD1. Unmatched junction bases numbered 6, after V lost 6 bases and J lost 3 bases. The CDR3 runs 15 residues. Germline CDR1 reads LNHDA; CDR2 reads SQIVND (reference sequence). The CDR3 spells CASRAQGQGDYGYTF. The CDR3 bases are TGTGCCAGTAGGGCCCAGGGACAGGGGGACTATGGCTACACCTTC.

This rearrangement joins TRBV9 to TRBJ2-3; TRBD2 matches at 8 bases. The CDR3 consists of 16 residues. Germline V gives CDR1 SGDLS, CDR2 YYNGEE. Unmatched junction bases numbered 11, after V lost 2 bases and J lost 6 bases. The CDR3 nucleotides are TGTGCCAGCAGCGTCGGGGGGGCAGGGGAAATGGATACGCAGTATTTT. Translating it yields CASSVGGAGEMDTQYF.

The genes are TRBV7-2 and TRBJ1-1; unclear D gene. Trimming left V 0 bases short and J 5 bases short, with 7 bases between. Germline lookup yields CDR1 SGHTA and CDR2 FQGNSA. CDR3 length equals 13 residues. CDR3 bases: TGTGCCAGCAGCTTAGCAGCGGAAACTGAAGCTTTCTTT. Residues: CASSLAAETEAFF.

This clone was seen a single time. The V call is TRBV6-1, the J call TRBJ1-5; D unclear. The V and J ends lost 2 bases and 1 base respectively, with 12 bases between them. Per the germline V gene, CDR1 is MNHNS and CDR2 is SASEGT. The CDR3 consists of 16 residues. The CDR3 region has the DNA TGTGCCAGCAGTGAATCCAGCCTGCCGAGCAATCAGCCCCAGCATTTT. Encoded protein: CASSESSLPSNQPQHF.

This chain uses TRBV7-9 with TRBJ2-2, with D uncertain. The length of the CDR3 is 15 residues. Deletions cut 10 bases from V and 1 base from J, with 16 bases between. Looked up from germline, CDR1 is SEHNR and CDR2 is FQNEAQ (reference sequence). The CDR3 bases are TGTGCCACCCTGGGCATTAGCAGGAACACCGGGGAGCTGTTTTTT. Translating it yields CATLGISRNTGELFF.

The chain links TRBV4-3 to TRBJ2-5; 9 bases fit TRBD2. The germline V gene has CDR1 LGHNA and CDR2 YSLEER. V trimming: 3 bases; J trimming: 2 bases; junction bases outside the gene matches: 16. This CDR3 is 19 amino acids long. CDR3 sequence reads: CASSHAWGVSGSLQETQYF. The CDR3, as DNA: TGCGCCAGCAGCCACGCTTGGGGGGTTAGCGGGAGTTTACAAGAGACCCAGTACTTC.

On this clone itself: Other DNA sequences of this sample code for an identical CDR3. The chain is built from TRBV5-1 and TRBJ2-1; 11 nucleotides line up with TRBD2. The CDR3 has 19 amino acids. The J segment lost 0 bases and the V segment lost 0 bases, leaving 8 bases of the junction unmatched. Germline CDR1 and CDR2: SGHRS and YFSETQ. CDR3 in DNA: TGCGCCAGCAGCTTGGGGCTAGCGGGAGGACGGAGCTCCTACAATGAGCAGTTCTTC. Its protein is CASSLGLAGGRSSYNEQFF.

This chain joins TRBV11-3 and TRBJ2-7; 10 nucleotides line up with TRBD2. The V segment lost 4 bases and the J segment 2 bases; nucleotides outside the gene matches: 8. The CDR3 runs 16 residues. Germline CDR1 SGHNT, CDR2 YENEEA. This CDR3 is CASSSSEAGGPYEQYF. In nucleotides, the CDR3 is TGTGCCAGCAGCTCATCCGAAGCGGGAGGGCCCTACGAGCAGTACTTC.

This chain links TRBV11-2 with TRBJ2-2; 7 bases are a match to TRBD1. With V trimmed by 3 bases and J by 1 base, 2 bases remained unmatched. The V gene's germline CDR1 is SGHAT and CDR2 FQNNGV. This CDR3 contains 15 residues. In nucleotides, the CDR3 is TGTGCCAGCAGCTTCCGGACAGGGAACACCGGGGAGCTGTTTTTT. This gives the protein CASSFRTGNTGELFF.

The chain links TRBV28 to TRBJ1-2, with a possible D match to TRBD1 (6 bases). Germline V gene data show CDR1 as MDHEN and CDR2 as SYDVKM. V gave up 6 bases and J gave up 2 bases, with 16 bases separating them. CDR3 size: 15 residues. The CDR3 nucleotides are TGTGCCAGCAGGATATGGAACAGGGACAACTATGGCTACACCTTC. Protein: CASRIWNRDNYGYTF.

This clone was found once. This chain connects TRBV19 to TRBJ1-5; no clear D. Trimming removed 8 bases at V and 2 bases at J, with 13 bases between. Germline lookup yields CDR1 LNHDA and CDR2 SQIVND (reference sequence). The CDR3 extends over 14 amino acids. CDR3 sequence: CASSPLAGNQPQHF. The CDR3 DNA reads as TGTGCCAGTTCTCCCCTGGCAGGCAATCAGCCCCAGCATTTT.

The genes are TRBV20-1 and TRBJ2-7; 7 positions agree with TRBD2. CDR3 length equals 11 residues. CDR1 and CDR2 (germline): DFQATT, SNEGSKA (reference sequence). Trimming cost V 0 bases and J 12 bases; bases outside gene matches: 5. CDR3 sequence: CSARDGLGGYF. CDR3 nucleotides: TGCAGTGCTAGAGACGGACTAGGCGGGTACTTC.

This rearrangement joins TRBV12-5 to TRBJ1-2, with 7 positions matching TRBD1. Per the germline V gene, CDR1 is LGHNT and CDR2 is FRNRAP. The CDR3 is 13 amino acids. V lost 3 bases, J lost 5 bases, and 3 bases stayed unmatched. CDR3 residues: CASGLTGEYGYTF. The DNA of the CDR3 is TGTGCTAGTGGTTTAACAGGGGAATATGGCTACACCTTC.

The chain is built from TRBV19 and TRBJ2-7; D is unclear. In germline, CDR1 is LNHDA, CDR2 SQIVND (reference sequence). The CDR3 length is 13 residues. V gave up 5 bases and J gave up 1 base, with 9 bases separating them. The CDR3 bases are TGTGCCAGTAGTTCCGGACCTTCCTACGAGCAGTACTTC. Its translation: CASSSGPSYEQYF.

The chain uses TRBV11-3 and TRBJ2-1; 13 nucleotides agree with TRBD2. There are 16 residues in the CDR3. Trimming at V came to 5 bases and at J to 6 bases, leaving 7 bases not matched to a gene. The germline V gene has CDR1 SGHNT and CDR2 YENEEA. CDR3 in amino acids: CASSPGLAGDGNEQFF. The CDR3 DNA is TGTGCCAGCAGCCCCGGACTAGCGGGAGACGGCAATGAGCAGTTCTTC.